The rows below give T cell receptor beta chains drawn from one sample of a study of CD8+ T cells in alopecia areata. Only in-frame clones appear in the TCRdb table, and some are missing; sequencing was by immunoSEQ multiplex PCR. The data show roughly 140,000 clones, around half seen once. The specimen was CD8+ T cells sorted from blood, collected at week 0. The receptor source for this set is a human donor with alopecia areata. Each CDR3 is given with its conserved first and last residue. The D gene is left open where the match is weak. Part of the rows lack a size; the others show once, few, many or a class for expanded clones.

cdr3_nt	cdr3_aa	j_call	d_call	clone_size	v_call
TGTGCCAGCAGCTCCCGGGACTTCACTGAAGCTTTCTTT	CASSSRDFTEAFF	TRBJ1-1	.	.	TRBV5-6
TGTGCCTGGAGTGAAGGTAGGGGATCCAACACTGAAGCTTTCTTT	CAWSEGRGSNTEAFF	TRBJ1-1	.	.	TRBV30
TGTGCCAGCAGCAGGACTAGCGGGGACTTCTACGAGCAGTACTTC	CASSRTSGDFYEQYF	TRBJ2-7	TRBD2	.	TRBV9
TGTGCCAGCAGCGACCCCGGGGGGATCTTCACAGATACGCAGTATTTT	CASSDPGGIFTDTQYF	TRBJ2-3	TRBD2	.	TRBV9
TGTGCCTGGAGTCAGGGAACGAATTCACCCCTCCACTTT	CAWSQGTNSPLHF	TRBJ1-6	.	.	TRBV30
TGTGCCAGCAGCTTGGGGGACACGATCTACGAGCAGTACTTC	CASSLGDTIYEQYF	TRBJ2-7	.	.	TRBV5-6
TGTGCCTGGACCAATGGGGCAGGGGATGGCTACACCTTC	CAWTNGAGDGYTF	TRBJ1-2	.	.	TRBV30
TGTGCCAGCAGCGTTGGGGCAGGGGTTCAGCCCCAGCATTTT	CASSVGAGVQPQHF	TRBJ1-5	.	.	TRBV9
TGTGCCAGCAGCCCCCCCAGCGAATACACAGATACGCAGTATTTT	CASSPPSEYTDTQYF	TRBJ2-3	.	.	TRBV7-9
TGTGCCAGCAGTTTAGACACCTCCTCCTACAATGAGCAGTTCTTC	CASSLDTSSYNEQFF	TRBJ2-1	.	few	TRBV27
TGTGCCTGGAGTGTACAAGGCTACACCTTC	CAWSVQGYTF	TRBJ1-2	.	.	TRBV30
TGTGCCTGGAGTGTCCGGGTCCCCGAGCAGTACTTC	CAWSVRVPEQYF	TRBJ2-7	.	.	TRBV30
TGTGCCAGCGAGGGGGGGGGTGAGCAGTTCTTC	CASEGGGEQFF	TRBJ2-1	.	.	TRBV6-5
TGCGCCAGCAGCTTTACTATCCCGGGACAGGCGACGTCGGACTACACCTTC	CASSFTIPGQATSDYTF	TRBJ1-2	TRBD1	few	TRBV5-1
TGCAGCGTCAGGGGGCCAGCTGGCTACACCTTC	CSVRGPAGYTF	TRBJ1-2	TRBD1	.	TRBV29-1
TGTGCCAGCAGCCCCGGCGCGGGGCAGATCAATGAGCAGTTCTTC	CASSPGAGQINEQFF	TRBJ2-1	.	.	TRBV7-8
TGTGCCTGGAACCAAATAACGGACAGGGGGCTCAGAGATACGCAGTATTTT	CAWNQITDRGLRDTQYF	TRBJ2-3	TRBD1	.	TRBV30
TGTGCCAGCAGCCAGTATCGGGCTCCCAATCAGCCCCAGCATTTT	CASSQYRAPNQPQHF	TRBJ1-5	.	.	TRBV7-2
TGTGCCAGCAGCGAAGCTGCCTACGAGCAGTACTTC	CASSEAAYEQYF	TRBJ2-7	.	.	TRBV11-3
TGTGCCAGCAGTTTACTTGGGGCCGGGGAGCTGTTTTTT	CASSLLGAGELFF	TRBJ2-2	.	few	TRBV27
TGCAGCGTGGGCGGCGACAGGGCGGCTAATGAAAAACTGTTTTTT	CSVGGDRAANEKLFF	TRBJ1-4	TRBD1	.	TRBV29-1
TGCGCCAGCAGCTCCGGATCGGGAGAGCAGTACTTC	CASSSGSGEQYF	TRBJ2-7	.	.	TRBV5-1
TGCGCCAGCAGCCACCTCCTTCTCGGGACCTCTGAGACAAAACTGTTTTTT	CASSHLLLGTSETKLFF	TRBJ1-4	.	few	TRBV4-3
TGCAGCGCCGCGGACAGAAATAGGGCCTACGAGCAGTACTTC	CSAADRNRAYEQYF	TRBJ2-7	.	.	TRBV29-1
TGTGCCACCAGCAGAGAAGGTCTCGGCAATGGCTACACCTTC	CATSREGLGNGYTF	TRBJ1-2	.	.	TRBV15
TGTGCCTGGCAGGAGGTCCGATATGGCTACACCTTC	CAWQEVRYGYTF	TRBJ1-2	.	.	TRBV30
TGCAGCGTTGTCCTCATGGGCACTGAAGCTTTCTTT	CSVVLMGTEAFF	TRBJ1-1	.	.	TRBV29-1
TGTGCCAGCAGACCCTCGGGGCTTAATTCACCCCTCCACTTT	CASRPSGLNSPLHF	TRBJ1-6	.	.	TRBV7-8
TGTGCCTGGAGCTCAAGTTACGAGCAGTACTTC	CAWSSSYEQYF	TRBJ2-7	.	.	TRBV30
TGTGCCAGCAGCTTATATCCTACGCCCGATAGCAATCAGCCCCAGCATTTT	CASSLYPTPDSNQPQHF	TRBJ1-5	.	many	TRBV7-8
TGTGCCAGCAGCCCGACCGGGATTAGCGGGAATGAGCAGTTCTTC	CASSPTGISGNEQFF	TRBJ2-1	TRBD2	.	TRBV27
TGTGCCAGCAGCTTACTACAGGGCACTGAAGCTTTCTTT	CASSLLQGTEAFF	TRBJ1-1	.	.	TRBV13
TGCGCCAGCAGCCACCGGGGATCTGAAGCTTTCTTT	CASSHRGSEAFF	TRBJ1-1	.	.	TRBV4-1
TGCAGCGTCAACGGACCAACTAATGAAAAACTGTTTTTT	CSVNGPTNEKLFF	TRBJ1-4	.	.	TRBV29-1
TGTGCCAGTAGTACCACTGAAGCTTTCTTT	CASSTTEAFF	TRBJ1-1	.	.	TRBV19
TGTGCCAGCAGCTTGGTCGAGGAGGGGATGAAGACCCAGTACTTC	CASSLVEEGMKTQYF	TRBJ2-5	.	.	TRBV5-6
TGTGCCAGCAGACTTGACAGCTACAATGAGCAGTTCTTC	CASRLDSYNEQFF	TRBJ2-1	.	.	TRBV27
TGCAGCGTTGTGGTGACTACTAACACAGATACGCAGTATTTT	CSVVVTTNTDTQYF	TRBJ2-3	.	.	TRBV29-1
TGTGCCAGCAGTCCCCGCTTTCCCAGTGCAGATACGCAGTATTTT	CASSPRFPSADTQYF	TRBJ2-3	.	.	TRBV27
TGCGCCAGCAGCCAAGAAGGGACCGAGTACCGTTATGGCTACACCTTC	CASSQEGTEYRYGYTF	TRBJ1-2	.	.	TRBV4-3
TGTGCCAGCGGTGAGGACATCTCCTACGAGCAGTACTTC	CASGEDISYEQYF	TRBJ2-7	.	.	TRBV2
TGTGCCAGCAGTTACCGCACTAGCGGGGGTATCAATGAGCAGTTCTTC	CASSYRTSGGINEQFF	TRBJ2-1	TRBD2	few	TRBV6-6
TGTGCCAGCAGTTTATCCGCGGGGGCACCCAATGAGCAGTTCTTC	CASSLSAGAPNEQFF	TRBJ2-1	.	.	TRBV27
TGCAGCGTGACAGGGGAAGGCACAGATACGCAGTATTTT	CSVTGEGTDTQYF	TRBJ2-3	TRBD1	.	TRBV29-1
TGCGCCAGCAGACCATCTTTGGTCACTGAAGCTTTCTTT	CASRPSLVTEAFF	TRBJ1-1	.	.	TRBV5-1
TGCGCCACCAGGGGTTCCGAGACCCAGTACTTC	CATRGSETQYF	TRBJ2-5	.	.	TRBV10-2
TGTGCCAGCAGCAATCACAGGGGGCGCGATGAGGGGCCCCAGCATTTT	CASSNHRGRDEGPQHF	TRBJ1-5	TRBD1	.	TRBV7-9